Shown below are 29 T cell receptor beta chains from a single sample sequenced in a study of blood T cell repertoires in COVID-19. TCRdb's table, derived via immunoSEQ multiplex PCR, lists solely in-frame clones and lacks some. The sample holds about 53,000 clones; 81% are singletons and the top ten take approximately 20%. The sample taken for sequencing was peripheral blood. The origin of the receptors is a woman aged 80 or over with COVID-19, enrolled during active disease.

There are a few counts of this clone. J is TRBJ2-3 and V is TRBV18, with 8 bases lining up with TRBD2. Trimming removed 1 base from V and 3 bases from J; junction bases left unmatched: 3. This CDR3 has 15 residues. CDR1 KGHSH and CDR2 LQKENI come from the germline V gene. Here the CDR3 reads CASSPQRGGTDTQYF. As DNA, the CDR3 is TGTGCCAGCTCACCACAGCGCGGGGGGACAGATACGCAGTATTTT.

The chain couples TRBV19 to TRBJ1-6; possibly TRBD1 for D (6 bases). The CDR3 length is 14 residues. The germline V gene encodes CDR1 LNHDA and CDR2 SQIVND (reference sequence). With 9 bases removed from V and 7 bases from J, the gap between germline ends came to 16 bases. The CDR3 DNA reads TGTGCCAGCAGAACCACAGGGTCAAATTCACCCCTCCACTTT. Translation gives CASRTTGSNSPLHF.

The chain joins TRBV9 to TRBJ2-1, with TRBD2 matching over 11 bases. The CDR3 is 16 residues long. The V gene's germline CDR1 is SGDLS and CDR2 YYNGEE. V trimming: 4 bases; J trimming: 8 bases; junction bases outside the gene matches: 11. The CDR3 coding sequence is TGTGCCAGCAGCCTGACTAGCGGGGAGCTACGGGATGAGCAGTTCTTC. This sequence encodes CASSLTSGELRDEQFF.

This clone was seen a few times. This chain connects TRBV7-2 to TRBJ2-7; 11 positions agree with TRBD1. Germline values: CDR1 SGHTA, CDR2 FQGNSA. The V segment lost 5 bases and the J segment 1 base; nucleotides outside the gene matches: 1. The CDR3 covers 14 residues. CDR3: CASSRDRGSYEQYF. The CDR3 region has the DNA TGTGCCAGCAGCAGGGACAGGGGGTCCTACGAGCAGTACTTC.

The rearrangement links TRBV25-1 to TRBJ2-7, with a weak D call TRBD2 (6 bases). The V gene lost 7 bases and the J gene lost 2 bases, with 12 bases spanning the gap. The CDR3 consists of 13 residues. Germline V gives CDR1 MGHDK, CDR2 SYGVNS. The chain's CDR3 is CASMSSGPYEQYF. The CDR3 DNA follows: TGTGCCAGCATGTCAAGCGGGCCCTACGAGCAGTACTTC.

The chain joins TRBV11-2 to TRBJ1-1, with D unclear. With 1 base removed from V and 6 bases from J, the gap between germline ends came to 12 bases. CDR1 is SGHAT, CDR2 FQNNGV, per germline. The CDR3 extends over 14 amino acids. The CDR3: CASSLAAGTAEAFF. For the CDR3, the DNA is TGTGCCAGCAGCTTAGCGGCGGGAACGGCTGAAGCTTTCTTT.

This clone was observed once. The rearrangement joins TRBV7-3 to TRBJ2-1; D possibly corresponds to TRBD2 (5 bases). Germline CDR1 and CDR2: SGHTA and FQGTGA. The CDR3 is made up of 15 amino acids. Trimming took off 5 bases at V and 6 bases at J, with 17 bases between the two ends. CDR3 residues: CASSLLAPPGNEQFF. The DNA for the CDR3 is TGTGCCAGCAGCCTCCTAGCTCCCCCGGGCAATGAGCAGTTCTTC.

The chain joins TRBV19 to TRBJ2-3; TRBD2 matches at 11 bases. This CDR3 region has 17 residues. The germline CDR1 and CDR2 sequences are LNHDA and SQIVND (reference sequence). V shed 1 base and J 0 bases; nucleotides not matched to a gene: 3. This CDR3 is CASSIGGTSGSTDTQYF. CDR3 coding DNA: TGTGCCAGTAGTATAGGGGGGACTAGCGGAAGCACAGATACGCAGTATTTT.

The chain couples TRBV3-1 (or the pseudogene TRBV3-2) to TRBJ1-4, with 8 bases lining up with TRBD1. Trimming took 1 base from V and 0 from J; bases not matched to a gene: 10. CDR3 length: 19 residues. The germline V gene has CDR1 LGHDT and CDR2 YNNKEL (reference sequence). The chain's CDR3 is CASSQGRQGILATNEKLFF. The CDR3 DNA sequence: TGTGCCAGCAGCCAAGGCCGACAGGGGATCCTCGCAACTAATGAAAAACTGTTTTTT.

This chain joins TRBV19 and TRBJ2-1; the D gene is possibly TRBD2 (5 bases). CDR1 and CDR2 (germline): LNHDA, SQIVND (reference sequence). V was shortened by 7 bases and J by 2 bases, with 12 bases between the two germline ends. The CDR3 contains 14 residues. CDR3 bases: TGTGCCAGTAACCCCAGCGGTCCCTACAATGAGCAGTTCTTC. Its translation: CASNPSGPYNEQFF.

This chain uses TRBV21-1 with TRBJ2-7; the table names TRBD2, a call not compared with the DNA. TRBV21-1 is a pseudogene locus. CDR3 length: 17 amino acids. The CDR3 nucleotides are TGTGCCAGCAGCAAACAGATACGGCGGATCAGCTCCTACGAGCAGTACTTC. Amino acid sequence: CASSKQIRRISSYEQYF.

This chain connects TRBV5-4 to TRBJ1-1; D is unclear. The V gene lost 0 bases and the J gene lost 5 bases, with 8 bases spanning the gap. CDR1 and CDR2 from the germline V gene are SGHNT and YYREEE (reference sequence). CDR3 size: 13 residues. CDR3 protein: CASSLDEQTEAFF. The CDR3 nucleotides read TGTGCCAGCAGCTTGGATGAACAAACTGAAGCTTTCTTT.

The V call is TRBV18, the J call TRBJ2-2; TRBD2 might be the D (5 bases). V lost 0 bases and J 5 bases, leaving 10 bases between the germline ends. The germline V gene has CDR1 KGHSH and CDR2 LQKENI. This CDR3 has 15 residues. The CDR3, as DNA: TGTGCCAGCTCACCACCGACCCGGGAAACCGGGGAGCTGTTTTTT. Residues: CASSPPTRETGELFF.

The rearrangement links TRBV5-1 to TRBJ2-2; D ambiguous. Trimming shortened V by 0 bases and J by 7 bases, and 4 bases separated the two germline ends. Germline loops: CDR1 SGHRS, CDR2 YFSETQ. This CDR3 has 12 amino acids. The CDR3 sequence: CASSLGGGELFF. The DNA for the CDR3 is TGCGCCAGCAGCTTGGGAGGCGGGGAGCTGTTTTTT. Using reference TRBV5-1 and TRBJ2-2 for the parts outside the CDR3, the full variable domain is KAGVTQTPRYLIKTRGQQVTLSCSPISGHRSVSWYQQTPGQGLQFLFEYFSETQRNKGNFPGRFSGRQFSNSRSEMNVSTLELGDSALYLCASSLGGGELFFGEGSRLTVL.

This clone was picked up many times. The CDR3: CASSLQGRTEAFF. The CDR3 DNA sequence: TGCGCCAGCAGCCTACAGGGTCGCACTGAAGCTTTCTTT. This chain joins TRBV10-2 and TRBJ1-1, with a possible D match to TRBD1 (6 bases). The CDR3 totals 13 residues. Deletions cut 6 bases from V and 4 bases from J, with 12 bases between. Per germline, CDR1 WSHSY and CDR2 SAAADI.

The genes are TRBV28 and TRBJ1-1; a possible D gene is TRBD1 (6 bases). This CDR3 has 14 residues. Germline V gene data show CDR1 as MDHEN and CDR2 as SYDVKM. With 5 bases removed from V and 0 bases from J, the gap between germline ends came to 10 bases. The CDR3: CASSRGQVNTEAFF. CDR3 DNA: TGTGCCAGCAGTCGGGGACAAGTGAACACTGAAGCTTTCTTT.

Remarks on this clone: Relative to the germline gene, one junction end is altered; a read error may explain this. The chain couples TRBV7-9 to TRBJ2-1; no reliable D call. CDR3 size: 11 residues. The germline V gene encodes CDR1 SEHNR and CDR2 FQNEAQ (reference sequence). The chain's CDR3 is CASSPYDEQFF. Written as DNA, the CDR3 is TGTGCCAGCAGCCCCTACGATGAGCAGTTCTTC.

This rearrangement joins TRBV19 to TRBJ1-2, with 9 bases identical to TRBD1. CDR3 length: 13 residues. V shed 5 bases, J shed 4 bases, and the junction held 2 bases outside the gene matches. Germline CDR1 and CDR2: LNHDA and SQIVND (reference sequence). CDR3 in amino acids: CASSGQGSYGYTF. In DNA, the CDR3 is TGTGCCAGTAGTGGACAGGGGAGCTATGGCTACACCTTC.

The genes are TRBV28 and TRBJ2-3; 10 nucleotides match TRBD2. CDR3 length: 15 amino acids. Per the germline V gene, CDR1 is MDHEN and CDR2 is SYDVKM. V trimming: 5 bases; J trimming: 7 bases; junction bases outside the gene matches: 9. CDR3 in amino acids: CASSAPSGSLYTQYF. CDR3 bases: TGTGCCAGCAGTGCCCCTAGCGGGAGTCTGTATACGCAGTATTTT.

The chain is built from TRBV9 and TRBJ1-4; 7 bases are shared with TRBD1. The CDR3 covers 15 residues. V was clipped by 3 bases and J by 7 bases; unmatched bases: 9. In germline, CDR1 is SGDLS, CDR2 YYNGEE. The CDR3 region has the DNA TGTGCCAGCAGCGCTCAGACAGGGATAAGTGAAAAACTGTTTTTT. Translating it yields CASSAQTGISEKLFF.

The rearrangement uses TRBV7-9 and TRBJ2-3, with 9 bases matching TRBD2. Germline assignment: CDR1 SEHNR and CDR2 FQNEAQ (reference sequence). Unmatched junction bases numbered 5, after V lost 1 base and J lost 0 bases. This CDR3 contains 17 residues. The CDR3 sequence: CASSLGSSGTSTDTQYF. The CDR3 DNA follows: TGTGCCAGCAGCTTAGGGTCTAGCGGGACTAGCACAGATACGCAGTATTTT.

This rearrangement joins TRBV28 to TRBJ1-2; D is possibly TRBD1 (5 bases). The CDR3 is 10 residues long. V was clipped by 10 bases and J by 11 bases, with 14 bases between them. The V gene's germline CDR1 is MDHEN and CDR2 SYDVKM. The DNA of the CDR3 is TGTGCCATTCTCGGACAAGGGTACACCTTC. This gives the protein CAILGQGYTF.

This sequence joins TRBV10-3 and TRBJ2-1, with TRBD2 identical over 10 bases. CDR1 is ENHRY and CDR2 is SYGVKD in the germline V gene. The CDR3 sequence is 17 residues long. The trim removed 0 bases at V and 7 bases at J, leaving 9 bases unmatched. The CDR3 DNA reads TGTGCCATCAGTGAGTCGGCTAGCGGGAGTCTTCTAAATGAGCAGTTCTTC. This encodes CAISESASGSLLNEQFF.

This rearrangement joins TRBV15 to TRBJ2-1; TRBD1 matches 7 bases. The CDR3 contains 13 residues. Unmatched junction bases numbered 3, after V lost 4 bases and J lost 6 bases. CDR1 is LNHNV, CDR2 YYDKDF, per germline (reference sequence). CDR3 DNA sequence: TGTGCCACCAGCACCTCAGGGGGCAATGAGCAGTTCTTC. This gives the protein CATSTSGGNEQFF.

V gene TRBV7-2 combines with J gene TRBJ1-2; a weak D match, TRBD1 (6 bases). The V gene lost 8 bases and the J gene lost 3 bases, with 22 bases spanning the gap. Per the germline V gene, CDR1 is SGHTA and CDR2 is FQGNSA. The CDR3 has 16 residues. In DNA, the CDR3 is TGTGCCAGCGCCCTGTCTGGGGGCTTTGGGGACTATGGCTACACCTTC. This translates into CASALSGGFGDYGYTF. The full variable domain, its missing parts supplied by reference TRBV7-2 and TRBJ1-2, is GAGVSQSPSNKVTEKGKDVELRCDPISGHTALYWYRQSLGQGLEFLIYFQGNSAPDKSGLPSDRFSAERTGGSVSTLTIQRTQQEDSAVYLCASALSGGFGDYGYTFGSGTRLTVV.

The chain recombines TRBV2 with TRBJ1-2; D not certain. Germline CDR1 and CDR2: SNHLY and FYNNEI. This CDR3 has 15 amino acids. The ends were cut back, 4 bases at V and 7 bases at J, with 19 bases in the middle. The chain's CDR3 is CASSVFGSNYGGYTF. The CDR3 bases are TGTGCCAGCAGTGTTTTTGGCAGTAACTATGGTGGCTACACCTTC.

This clone was detected only a few times. The rearrangement joins TRBV15 to TRBJ2-2; TRBD1 is a possible D gene (6 bases). The ends were cut back, 8 bases at V and 1 base at J, with 14 bases in the middle. The CDR3 spans 15 residues. Germline values: CDR1 LNHNV, CDR2 YYDKDF (reference sequence). For the CDR3, the DNA is TGTGCCACCGACACAGGGCAGATGAACACCGGGGAGCTGTTTTTT. Protein sequence: CATDTGQMNTGELFF.

V usage is TRBV7-2 and J usage is TRBJ1-3; D unresolved. The V end was cut by 5 bases, the J end by 4 bases, with 12 bases between. From germline, CDR1 is SGHTA and CDR2 FQGNSA. The CDR3 sequence is 14 residues long. Here the CDR3 DNA reads TGTGCCAGCAGCCGTACAAGAGGGGGAAACACCATATATTTT. Amino acids: CASSRTRGGNTIYF. The entire variable domain, with the rest obtained from reference TRBV7-2 and TRBJ1-3, is as follows: GAGVSQSPSNKVTEKGKDVELRCDPISGHTALYWYRQSLGQGLEFLIYFQGNSAPDKSGLPSDRFSAERTGGSVSTLTIQRTQQEDSAVYLCASSRTRGGNTIYFGEGSWLTVV.

V usage is TRBV19 and J usage is TRBJ1-2; a weak D match, TRBD1 (6 bases). V lost 7 bases and J 2 bases, leaving 17 bases between the germline ends. The CDR3 has 15 amino acids. From germline, CDR1 is LNHDA and CDR2 SQIVND (reference sequence). DNA for the CDR3: TGTGCCAGTAAAGGGGGGGTCGGCATGAACTATGGCTACACCTTC. Encoded protein: CASKGGVGMNYGYTF.